The T cell receptor beta chain under discussion was sequenced for a study of blood T cell repertoires in COVID-19 (dated by TCRdb to 2020 to 2022). About the study as a whole: Samples from collaborators originated in the United States, Italy and Spain and spanned both the acute and convalescent phases of COVID-19. Where available, HLA class I and class II types were obtained from metadata supplied by the sample provider rather than from assay-based typing. Subjects who had been exposed to COVID-19, were actively infected with it, or had recovered from it provided the deeply sampled blood TCRbeta repertoires that made up the dataset. The samples were drawn from the first 160 participants of the ongoing ImmuneRACE study and from about 1,200 subjects provided by 6 global collaborators. The prospective study material was composed of cDNA or gDNA derived from T cells, B-cell-depleted T cells, or PBMCs. Nearly every sample came with metadata listing a de-identified subject ID, COVID-19 status, age in years and sex. A freely available public database, intended as a resource for researchers studying the immune response to SARS-CoV-2, is where the repertoires were released.

As for this clone: Its antigen is still unknown. No base qualities exist here, and no much larger clone lies one base off it.

Each collaborating institution followed its own protocols to collect whole blood in K2EDTA tubes. For TCRbeta analysis, collaborators shipped samples in one of three forms: frozen whole blood, isolated PBMCs, or DNA extracted from either of those sample types. Cut back by 5 bases and 6 bases, the V and J ends lie 8 bases apart. CDR1 and CDR2, looked up from the germline V gene (reference sequence), are SEHNR and FQNEAQ. The CDR3 numbers 11 residues from cysteine through phenylalanine. This entry keeps only the CDR3 DNA: 33 bases, framed from base 1. The immunoSEQ Assay, a bias-controlled multiplex PCR, was used to amplify TCRbeta CDR3 regions from genomic DNA. The study's own analysis went as follows. Nucleated cell counts per sample were estimated from amplification of reference gene primers within the assay. Sequence reads were collapsed and filtered to measure the absolute abundance of every unique TCRbeta CDR3 rearrangement. For each sample, productive Simpson clonality was calculated as the square root of Simpson's diversity index over productive rearrangements. The clones in this table, taken by TCRdb from immuneACCESS, are in-frame only. Not every clone is retained; where verified, under half of the shortfall comes from an unresolved V gene, and the cause of the rest is unknown. Clone size and the V and J calls come from that table; the DNA yielded D and trimming. Here the sample has roughly 39,000 clones; around 74% occur a single time. Roughly 25% of the sample is held by the ten biggest clonotypes.

The paper as a whole reports these results and caveats: How much clinical and demographic metadata was included differed by source and by participant, and the metadata was provided uncurated.

The chain couples TRBV7-9 to TRBJ2-7, with the identity of the D gene unclear. The receptor was derived from a man between 65 and 85 years old with acute or convalescent COVID-19. The sequenced sample consisted of peripheral blood. CDR3 protein: CASSQAVEQYF. The sequenced DNA is TGTGCCAGCAGCCAAGCCGTCGAGCAGTACTTC. The full variable domain, with segments outside the CDR3 supplied by the reference TRBV7-9 and TRBJ2-7 proteins, appears as DTGVSQNPRHKITKRGQNVTFRCDPISEHNRLYWYRQTLGQGPEFLTYFQNEAQLEKSRLLSDRFSAERPKGSFSTLEIQRTEQGDSAMYLCASSQAVEQYFGPGTRLTVT.